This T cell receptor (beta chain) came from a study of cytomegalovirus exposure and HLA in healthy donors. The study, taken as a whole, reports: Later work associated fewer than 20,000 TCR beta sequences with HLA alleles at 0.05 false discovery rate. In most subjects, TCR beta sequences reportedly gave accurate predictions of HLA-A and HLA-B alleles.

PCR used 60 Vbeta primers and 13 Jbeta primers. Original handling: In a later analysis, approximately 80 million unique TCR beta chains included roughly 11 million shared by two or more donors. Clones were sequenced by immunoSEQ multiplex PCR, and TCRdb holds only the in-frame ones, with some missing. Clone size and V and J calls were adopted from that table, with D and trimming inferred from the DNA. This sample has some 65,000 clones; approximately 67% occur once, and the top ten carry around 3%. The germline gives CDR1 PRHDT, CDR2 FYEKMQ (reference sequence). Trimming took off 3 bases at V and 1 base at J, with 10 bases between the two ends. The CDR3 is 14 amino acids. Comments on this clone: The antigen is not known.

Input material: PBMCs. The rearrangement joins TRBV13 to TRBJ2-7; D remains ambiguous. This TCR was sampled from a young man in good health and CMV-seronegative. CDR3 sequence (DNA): TGTGCCAGCAGCTTCAGATCAATGTCCTACGAGCAGTACTTC. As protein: CASSFRSMSYEQYF.